Below are 32 T cell receptor beta chains sequenced from a single sample in a study of radiotherapy plus CTLA-4 blockade in lung cancer (dated by TCRdb to the late 2010s). The library was made by the immunoSEQ multiplex PCR assay. TCRdb obtained this table from immuneACCESS and retained in-frame rearrangements with V and J assigned. These tables miss some clones; where compared with another copy, unresolved V genes account for less than half of the shortfall, and the remainder is unexplained. This sample has tens of thousands of clones in its table, and roughly 76% of those were observed once. The ten largest clones add up to 16% of the sample. Sample: peripheral blood, taken from a patient treated with radiotherapy plus ipilimumab. The receptors were gathered from a human donor with non-small cell lung cancer whose response to radiotherapy plus ipilimumab could not be evaluated. Some clones in this sample may be carry-over from other donors' samples.

V and J are TRBV28 and TRBJ1-5; possibly TRBD1 for D (5 bases). The germline V gene encodes CDR1 MDHEN and CDR2 SYDVKM. The CDR3 contains 15 residues. Trimming took off 7 bases at V and 0 bases at J, with 13 bases between the two ends. The CDR3 coding sequence is TGTGCCAGCACCCTCGGGGGGTATAGCAATCAGCCCCAGCATTTT. It is translated as CASTLGGYSNQPQHF.

The gene calls are TRBV4-2 and TRBJ2-3; 11 bases agree with TRBD2. This CDR3 contains 20 residues. The junction had 13 bases not matched to a gene; V was cut back by 2 bases and J by 0 bases. CDR1 is LGHNA and CDR2 is YNFKEQ in the germline V gene. CDR3 in DNA: TGTGCCAGCAGCCAAAGGTCGGGACTAGCGGTCCAGACTAGCACAGATACGCAGTATTTT. Its translation is CASSQRSGLAVQTSTDTQYF.

V and J are TRBV5-1 and TRBJ1-5; D is unresolved. CDR3 length equals 15 residues. CDR1 is SGHRS, CDR2 YFSETQ, per germline. The V and J ends lost 8 bases and 2 bases respectively, with 17 bases between them. The CDR3 region is CARYLGQRGNQPQHF. CDR3 DNA: TGCGCCAGGTACTTAGGCCAGAGGGGCAATCAGCCCCAGCATTTT. The whole variable domain, remainder taken from reference TRBV5-1 and TRBJ1-5, is KAGVTQTPRYLIKTRGQQVTLSCSPISGHRSVSWYQQTPGQGLQFLFEYFSETQRNKGNFPGRFSGRQFSNSRSEMNVSTLELGDSALYLCARYLGQRGNQPQHFGDGTRLSIL.

The rearrangement links TRBV10-3 to TRBJ2-3, with D possibly being TRBD2 (5 bases). The CDR3 consists of 15 residues. Germline loops: CDR1 ENHRY, CDR2 SYGVKD. Trimming stripped 0 bases from V and 5 bases from J, with 12 bases between. CDR3 in amino acids: CAISESRTFGDTQYF. CDR3 in DNA: TGTGCCATCAGTGAGTCCCGGACTTTCGGAGATACGCAGTATTTT.

CDR3 sequence reads: CAIRLGTPRYEQYF. CDR3 coding DNA: TGTGCCATCCGACTAGGGACGCCGCGCTACGAGCAGTACTTC. The chain joins TRBV7-2 to TRBJ2-7; tentative D call: TRBD2 (6 bases). This CDR3 has 14 amino acids. V was cut by 10 bases and J by 3 bases, with 19 bases left in between. Germline lookup yields CDR1 SGHTA and CDR2 FQGNSA.

The rearrangement uses TRBV19 and TRBJ2-3; possible D gene TRBD1, 7 bases. V was shortened by 2 bases and J by 0 bases, with 21 bases between the two germline ends. This CDR3 spans 19 amino acids. The V gene's germline CDR1 is LNHDA and CDR2 SQIVND (reference sequence). The CDR3, as DNA: TGTGCCAGTAGTATACAGGGGGGACTTTCCTTAACTAGCACAGATACGCAGTATTTT. Its protein product is CASSIQGGLSLTSTDTQYF.

The J gene is TRBJ2-7, the V gene TRBV18; 11 nucleotides agree with TRBD2. This CDR3 is built from 15 residues. The germline gives CDR1 KGHSH, CDR2 LQKENI. The V segment lost 1 base and the J segment 2 bases; nucleotides outside the gene matches: 1. For the CDR3, the DNA is TGTGCCAGCTCACCACGACTAGCGGGGACCTACGAGCAGTACTTC. This gives the protein CASSPRLAGTYEQYF. The full variable domain, in which reference TRBV18 and TRBJ2-7 provide the parts outside the CDR3, is NAGVMQNPRHLVRRRGQEARLRCSPMKGHSHVYWYRQLPEEGLKFMVYLQKENIIDESGMPKERFSAEFPKEGPSILRIQQVVRGDSAAYFCASSPRLAGTYEQYFGPGTRLTVT.

The chain carries TRBV4-1 and TRBJ2-1; a possible D gene is TRBD2 (7 bases). The CDR3 loop spans 20 amino acids. Germline values: CDR1 MGHRA, CDR2 YSYEKL. V was shortened by 3 bases and J by 0 bases, with 24 bases between the two germline ends. The DNA for the CDR3 is TGCGCCAGCAGCCAGACCCTAACTGGCGGGGGCTTGAGCTCCTACAATGAGCAGTTCTTC. Amino acids: CASSQTLTGGGLSSYNEQFF.

This sequence joins TRBV6-1 and TRBJ2-5; D perhaps matches TRBD2 (6 bases). TRBJ2-7 matches the DNA end more closely, so the J call is doubtful. The CDR3 extends over 19 amino acids. Germline CDR1 reads MNHNS; CDR2 reads SASEGT. The DNA of the CDR3 is TGTGCCAGCAGTGTGTCCCGGCGGGGATTCGGGACTGGCGCCTACGAGCAGTACTTC. This codes for CASSVSRRGFGTGAYEQYF.

This clone was counted a single time. The chain is built from TRBV6-5 and TRBJ2-2; 7 bases line up with TRBD1. Germline trimming cut 1 base from V and 0 bases from J; bases unmatched to any gene: 2. This CDR3 region has 16 residues. Germline CDR1 is MNHEY and CDR2 is SVGAGI. For the CDR3, the DNA is TGTGCCAGCAGTTACTGGGACAGCGCGAACACCGGGGAGCTGTTTTTT. As protein: CASSYWDSANTGELFF.

A single count supports this clone. V usage is TRBV5-5 and J usage is TRBJ1-2; tentatively, D is TRBD1 (6 bases). Germline CDR1 is SGHKS and CDR2 is YYEKEE (reference sequence). V was pared by 0 bases and J by 0 bases, with 12 bases between. The CDR3 covers 16 residues. The CDR3 coding sequence is TGTGCCAGCAGCTTGGAGGGACACTCACCTAACTATGGCTACACCTTC. It is translated as CASSLEGHSPNYGYTF.

This chain joins TRBV5-6 and TRBJ2-5; D is perhaps TRBD2 (6 bases). The closer fit of TRBJ2-7 to the DNA end suggests the J call may be wrong. The germline V gene encodes CDR1 SGHDT and CDR2 YYEEEE. CDR3 length: 15 residues. This chain's CDR3 is CASSLVILRGGEQYF. The CDR3 DNA follows: TGTGCCAGCAGCTTGGTCATTCTGCGGGGAGGCGAGCAGTACTTC.

The chain combines TRBV6-5 with TRBJ2-1; D might be TRBD2 (6 bases). Trimming cost V 2 bases and J 3 bases, with 14 bases left between them. Germline V gene data show CDR1 as MNHEY and CDR2 as SVGAGI. This CDR3 has 16 residues. Here the CDR3 reads CASSYGSGPHYNEQFF. In DNA, the CDR3 is TGTGCCAGCAGTTACGGAAGCGGGCCCCACTACAATGAGCAGTTCTTC.

The sample holds a few counts of this clone. The chain couples TRBV4-1 to TRBJ2-7, with 9 bases lining up with TRBD1. This CDR3 region has 14 residues. Germline V gene sequence: CDR1 MGHRA, CDR2 YSYEKL. Trimming cost V 4 bases and J 3 bases; bases outside gene matches: 4. CDR3 nucleotide sequence: TGCGCCAGCAGCCTGGACAGGGGACTCTACGAGCAGTACTTC. This translates into CASSLDRGLYEQYF.

This CDR3 is CASSLGQPNSPLHF. The CDR3, as DNA: TGTGCCAGCAGCCTGGGACAGCCTAATTCACCCCTCCACTTT. The genes are TRBV4-2 and TRBJ1-6; 7 bases match TRBD1. J lost 6 bases, V lost 4 bases, and 3 bases had no gene match. The CDR3 covers 14 residues. In germline, CDR1 is LGHNA, CDR2 YNFKEQ.

The rearrangement links TRBV29-1 to TRBJ1-2; possible D gene TRBD1, 5 bases. In germline, CDR1 is SQVTM, CDR2 ANQGSEA. This CDR3 is 13 amino acids long. V was cut by 4 bases and J by 0 bases, with 9 bases left in between. The CDR3 region has the DNA TGCAGCGTTGGGCAGGGCGCTAACTATGGCTACACCTTC. The encoded protein is CSVGQGANYGYTF.

V gene TRBV5-1 combines with J gene TRBJ1-1; D gene uncertain. From germline, CDR1 is SGHRS and CDR2 YFSETQ. Trimming left V 0 bases short and J 1 base short, with 7 bases between. CDR3 length: 14 amino acids. CDR3 DNA sequence: TGCGCCAGCAGCTTGGTTCTCGGGAACACTGAAGCTTTCTTT. Encoded protein: CASSLVLGNTEAFF.

The gene calls are TRBV19 and TRBJ1-5, with unresolved D. CDR1 is LNHDA, CDR2 SQIVND, per germline (reference sequence). The CDR3 has 14 amino acids. The V and J ends lost 2 bases and 5 bases respectively, with 10 bases between them. CDR3 bases: TGTGCCAGTAGTATATCCGGGAAGGATCAGCCCCAGCATTTT. Encoded protein: CASSISGKDQPQHF. The whole variable domain, filled in from reference TRBV19 and TRBJ1-5, reads DGGITQSPKYLFRKEGQNVTLSCEQNLNHDAMYWYRQDPGQGLRLIYYSQIVNDFQKGDIAEGYSVSREKKESFPLTVTSAQKNPTAFYLCASSISGKDQPQHFGDGTRLSIL.

V gene TRBV7-3 combines with J gene TRBJ2-7; 12 positions match TRBD1. Trimming cost V 5 bases and J 4 bases; bases outside gene matches: 6. CDR1 is SGHTA and CDR2 is FQGTGA in the germline V gene. This CDR3 has 15 amino acids. This CDR3 is CASSPGTGGSYEQYF. CDR3 nucleotide sequence: TGTGCCAGCAGCCCCGGGACAGGGGGCTCATACGAGCAGTACTTC. The full variable domain, its missing parts supplied by reference TRBV7-3 and TRBJ2-7, is GAGVSQTPSNKVTEKGKYVELRCDPISGHTALYWYRQSLGQGPEFLIYFQGTGAADDSGLPNDRFFAVRPEGSVSTLKIQRTERGDSAVYLCASSPGTGGSYEQYFGPGTRLTVT.

Only a few counts were recorded for this clone. DNA of the CDR3: TGTGCCAGCAGCCAAGAAGGGCGAGCCGACAGAAGGTTTTTT. Protein product: CASSQEGRADRRFF. The V gene is TRBV4-2, the J gene TRBJ1-4; perhaps TRBD1 as D (5 bases). Trimming left V 0 bases short and J 16 bases short, with 18 bases between. CDR1 is LGHNA and CDR2 is YNFKEQ in the germline V gene. CDR3 length equals 14 residues.

The chain uses TRBV2 and TRBJ2-5; 13 bases fit TRBD2. The V and J ends lost 11 bases and 4 bases, in that order; junction bases with no gene match: 10. CDR1 SNHLY and CDR2 FYNNEI come from the germline V gene. This CDR3 is built from 15 residues. CDR3 sequence: CAGERTSGGGETQYF. The CDR3 nucleotides read TGTGCCGGCGAAAGGACTAGCGGGGGAGGAGAGACCCAGTACTTC.

The genes are TRBV5-1 and TRBJ1-4; no clear D gene. This CDR3 region has 15 residues. V lost 0 bases to trimming and J lost 5 bases, with 11 bases between them. Per germline, CDR1 SGHRS and CDR2 YFSETQ. The DNA for the CDR3 is TGCGCCAGCAGCTTGGTTGCGGGTACGAATGAAAAACTGTTTTTT. This codes for CASSLVAGTNEKLFF.

The DNA for the CDR3 is TGTGCCAGCAGCGAATCCGGGACAGGGGTGCAGTACTTC. This sequence encodes CASSESGTGVQYF. This chain links TRBV7-9 with TRBJ2-7, with 10 nucleotides matching TRBD1. Germline V gene lookup returns CDR1 SEHNR and CDR2 FQNEAQ (reference sequence). CDR3 length equals 13 residues. V shed 5 bases, J shed 9 bases, and the junction held 7 bases outside the gene matches.

The V call is TRBV2, the J call TRBJ1-1, with 7 bases that match TRBD1. Germline CDR1 is SNHLY and CDR2 is FYNNEI. J gave up 4 bases and V 8 bases, and 13 bases lay outside the gene matches. The CDR3 extends over 15 amino acids. As DNA, the CDR3 is TGTGCCAGCTCCGGCACAGGGGTGGGGGGCACTGAAGCTTTCTTT. It translates to CASSGTGVGGTEAFF.

The rearrangement joins TRBV11-2 to TRBJ2-1; no clear D gene. The germline V and J ends were trimmed by 8 bases and 8 bases, with 19 bases remaining between them. CDR1 is SGHAT, CDR2 FQNNGV, per germline. The CDR3 is 14 amino acids. As DNA, the CDR3 is TGTGCCAGCCGTGCTTTGGGCGAGAAGGATGAGCAGTTCTTC. Its protein is CASRALGEKDEQFF.

The chain couples TRBV19 to TRBJ1-4; TRBD1 matches 7 bases. Losses at the gene ends were 6 bases for V and 7 bases for J; bases not matched to a gene: 11. CDR1 and CDR2 (germline): LNHDA, SQIVND (reference sequence). The CDR3 is 15 amino acids. The CDR3 spells CASSPMDRRGEKLFF. The DNA for the CDR3 is TGTGCCAGTAGCCCTATGGACAGGCGAGGTGAAAAACTGTTTTTT.

This chain joins TRBV4-2 and TRBJ2-7; 10 positions match TRBD2. Germline-derived CDR1 and CDR2 are LGHNA and YNFKEQ. The trim removed 0 bases at V and 2 bases at J, leaving 1 base unmatched. The CDR3 is 15 amino acids. CDR3 DNA sequence: TGTGCCAGCAGCCAAGAAGGACTAGCGGCCTACGAGCAGTACTTC. Amino acids: CASSQEGLAAYEQYF.

V gene TRBV7-9 combines with J gene TRBJ2-3; D is unresolved. Trimming cost V 5 bases and J 2 bases, with 2 bases left between them. Germline V gene sequence: CDR1 SEHNR, CDR2 FQNEAQ (reference sequence). CDR3 length equals 11 residues. The CDR3 region is CASSHTDTQYF. The DNA of the CDR3 is TGTGCCAGCAGCCACACAGATACGCAGTATTTT.

The chain uses TRBV4-1 and TRBJ1-2, with 7 bases aligning to TRBD1. Trimming took 4 bases from V and 7 from J; bases not matched to a gene: 12. The CDR3 covers 15 residues. Germline V gives CDR1 MGHRA, CDR2 YSYEKL. The CDR3 sequence: CASSRQDRLEGGYTF. In DNA form, the CDR3 reads TGCGCCAGCAGCCGACAGGACAGGCTCGAGGGTGGCTACACCTTC.

This sequence joins TRBV7-2 and TRBJ1-2; 11 nucleotides line up with TRBD1. The CDR3 is 15 amino acids. V shed 5 bases and J 2 bases; nucleotides not matched to a gene: 4. Germline V gene data show CDR1 as SGHTA and CDR2 as FQGNSA. This chain's CDR3 is CASSPRTGGNYGYTF. The CDR3 DNA sequence: TGTGCCAGCAGCCCTCGGACAGGGGGCAACTATGGCTACACCTTC.

The rearrangement links TRBV18 to TRBJ1-5; maybe TRBD1 (5 bases). This CDR3 region has 15 residues. Germline CDR1 is KGHSH and CDR2 is LQKENI. The V end lost 4 bases, the J end lost 3 bases, and 13 bases lay between the germline ends. CDR3 coding DNA: TGTGCCAGCTCACGAACAGGACCCCCCAATCAGCCCCAGCATTTT. Residues: CASSRTGPPNQPQHF.

The J gene is TRBJ1-1, the V gene TRBV5-1, with unresolved D. The germline V gene has CDR1 SGHRS and CDR2 YFSETQ. The germline V and J ends were trimmed by 4 bases and 0 bases, with 16 bases remaining between them. The CDR3 covers 16 residues. CDR3 sequence reads: CASSPGEAEVNTEAFF. As DNA, the CDR3 is TGCGCCAGCAGCCCCGGGGAAGCGGAGGTGAACACTGAAGCTTTCTTT.